Below, 14 T cell receptor beta chains from the same sample are listed, as sequenced in a study of blood T cell repertoires in COVID-19. Generated by immunoSEQ multiplex PCR, the TCRdb table keeps only in-frame clones and is missing some. Among tens of thousands of clones listed, approximately 80% were seen once. The sequenced sample consisted of peripheral blood. Receptors originate from a man aged 25 to 45 with COVID-19, enrolled during active disease.

V gene TRBV25-1 combines with J gene TRBJ2-5; 7 bases match TRBD2. In germline, CDR1 is MGHDK, CDR2 SYGVNS. The CDR3 has 16 amino acids. J was trimmed by 3 bases and V by 6 bases; bases with no gene match: 13. The CDR3 here is CASRTNPGEGEETQYF. CDR3 coding DNA: TGTGCCAGCAGAACTAATCCCGGGGAGGGCGAAGAGACCCAGTACTTC.

This chain uses TRBV5-4 with TRBJ2-7; tentatively, D is TRBD2 (6 bases). Germline V gives CDR1 SGHNT, CDR2 YYREEE (reference sequence). Between the trimmed V and J ends, which lost 4 bases and 2 bases, there was a span of 13 bases. The CDR3 loop spans 14 amino acids. In DNA, the CDR3 is TGTGCCAGCAGCGGGGGGAGTGGGACCTACGAGCAGTACTTC. Its translation is CASSGGSGTYEQYF.

The chain carries TRBV10-3 and TRBJ1-6; TRBD1 matches at 8 bases. V shed 6 bases, J shed 10 bases, and the junction held 8 bases outside the gene matches. The CDR3 contains 14 residues. The V gene's germline CDR1 is ENHRY and CDR2 SYGVKD. The CDR3 loop reads CAIRATGVGSPLHF. The CDR3 DNA reads as TGTGCCATCAGAGCGACAGGGGTCGGATCACCCCTCCACTTT.

This chain uses TRBV6-5 with TRBJ1-3, with D hard to call. This CDR3 has 13 residues. From germline, CDR1 is MNHEY and CDR2 SVGAGI. V shed 7 bases and J shed 1 base, with 8 bases lying between them. The CDR3 DNA reads TGTGCCAGCATCTCCCGTTCTGGAAACACCATATATTTT. Protein sequence: CASISRSGNTIYF.

This rearrangement joins TRBV10-3 to TRBJ1-5; TRBD1 agrees at 10 bases. J lost 9 bases, V lost 5 bases, and 7 bases had no gene match. Germline V gene sequence: CDR1 ENHRY, CDR2 SYGVKD. The length of the CDR3 is 14 residues. CDR3 in amino acids: CAISSGQGIRPQHF. The DNA for the CDR3 is TGTGCCATCAGTTCGGGACAGGGGATCCGGCCCCAGCATTTT.

V gene TRBV30 combines with J gene TRBJ1-1; possibly TRBD1 for D (5 bases). CDR1 GTSNPN and CDR2 SVGIG come from the germline V gene (reference sequence). Trimming removed 3 bases at V and 6 bases at J, with 14 bases between. The CDR3 contains 13 residues. The CDR3 region has the DNA TGTGCCTGGAGAGAATCAGGGAGGCCTGAAGCTTTCTTT. It specifies CAWRESGRPEAFF.

J is TRBJ2-1 and V is TRBV6-2 or TRBV6-3, with D possibly being TRBD2 (5 bases). This CDR3 contains 14 residues. From germline, CDR1 is MNHEY and CDR2 SVGEGT. The ends were cut back, 0 bases at V and 9 bases at J, with 12 bases in the middle. CDR3 region: CASSYSRTGFEQFF. In DNA form, the CDR3 reads TGTGCCAGCAGTTACTCTAGGACGGGATTTGAGCAGTTCTTC.

The CDR3 spells CASTGRSGGYTF. The CDR3 nucleotides are TGTGCCAGCACCGGCAGGTCAGGTGGCTACACCTTC. J is TRBJ1-2 and V is TRBV21-1; no check of the table's D call, TRBD1, against the DNA was made. TRBV21-1 is a pseudogene segment. The CDR3 extends over 12 amino acids.

The V gene is TRBV2, the J gene TRBJ2-7; weak D call: TRBD1 (6 bases). The germline V gene encodes CDR1 SNHLY and CDR2 FYNNEI. The CDR3 has 11 residues. V dropped 5 bases and J dropped 6 bases, with 8 bases sitting between them. DNA of the CDR3: TGTGCCAGCAGTCAGGGGTTCGAGCAGTACTTC. This encodes CASSQGFEQYF.

The chain carries TRBV15 and TRBJ2-7; no firm D call. CDR3 length: 13 amino acids. Germline V CDR1 and CDR2: LNHNV, YYDKDF (reference sequence). Trimming took 0 bases from V and 6 from J, leaving 9 bases between them. The CDR3 region is CATSRDWYGEQYF. DNA for the CDR3: TGTGCCACCAGCAGAGATTGGTACGGCGAGCAGTACTTC.

About this clone itself: A read error may produce the germline difference seen at one junction end. The chain uses TRBV7-7 and TRBJ2-1; 10 bases fit TRBD2. CDR3 length: 16 amino acids. Germline-derived CDR1 and CDR2 are SSHAT and FNYEAQ (reference sequence). The DNA for the CDR3 is TGTGCTAGCAGCTTACGGGTGGCTAGCGGGAGCAATGAGCAGTTCTTC. Translation: CASSLRVASGSNEQFF.

This chain joins TRBV29-1 and TRBJ2-1, with D unclear. The V and J ends lost 6 bases and 0 bases respectively, with 9 bases between them. The CDR3 loop spans 13 amino acids. Germline V lookup: CDR1 SQVTM, CDR2 ANQGSEA. CDR3 in DNA: TGCAGCGTCCCGCGGAGCTCCTACAATGAGCAGTTCTTC. Protein: CSVPRSSYNEQFF.

The chain is built from TRBV5-1 and TRBJ1-4; weak D call: TRBD1 (6 bases). Per the germline V gene, CDR1 is SGHRS and CDR2 is YFSETQ. Trimming left V 0 bases short and J 4 bases short, with 13 bases between. CDR3 length: 16 residues. In DNA form, the CDR3 reads TGCGCCAGCAGCTTGGGCCAGGGGCAGTATAATGAAAAACTGTTTTTT. It is translated as CASSLGQGQYNEKLFF.

V and J are TRBV30 and TRBJ1-1; D possibly corresponds to TRBD1 (5 bases). V lost 0 bases and J lost 7, with 9 bases in between. CDR3 length: 12 residues. Germline CDR1 GTSNPN, CDR2 SVGIG (reference sequence). The CDR3 DNA reads TGTGCCTGGAGTGTACGGGGGTTTGAAGCTTTCTTT. This gives the protein CAWSVRGFEAFF.